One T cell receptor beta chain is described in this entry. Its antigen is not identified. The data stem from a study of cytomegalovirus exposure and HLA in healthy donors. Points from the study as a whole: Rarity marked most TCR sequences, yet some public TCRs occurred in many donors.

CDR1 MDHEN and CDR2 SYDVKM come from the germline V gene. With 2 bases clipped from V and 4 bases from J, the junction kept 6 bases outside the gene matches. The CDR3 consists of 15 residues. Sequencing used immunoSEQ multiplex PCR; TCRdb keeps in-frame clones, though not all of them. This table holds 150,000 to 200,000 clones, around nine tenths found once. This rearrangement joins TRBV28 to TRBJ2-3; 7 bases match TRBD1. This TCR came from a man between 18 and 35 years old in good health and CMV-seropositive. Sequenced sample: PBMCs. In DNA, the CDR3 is TGTGCCAGCAGTTTAGGTGACAGGGTGTCAGATACGCAGTATTTT. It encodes CASSLGDRVSDTQYF.